The clone carrying this TCR beta chain was detected only a few times. Germline V gene sequence: CDR1 PRHDT, CDR2 FYEKMQ (reference sequence). Trimming shortened V by 4 bases and J by 4 bases, and 13 bases separated the two germline ends. The CDR3 loop spans 14 amino acids. The data were obtained in a study of regulatory T cells in long-lasting Graves disease. CDR3-region Arm-PCR and iRepertoire HTBI primers produced the TCR beta libraries. Authors' analysis steps: In the combined samples, under 80 TRBV and 15 or so TRBJ segments were identified. Each CDR3 protein gets one entry after TCRdb re-called the multiplex PCR reads with MiXCR. Clone size and V and J calls follow TCRdb, not the original study. This sample has 400,000 to 600,000 distinct CDR3 sequences, with about 22% found just once. Time point defined: persistent/refractory GD, antithyroid drugs over 5 years with positive TRAb. RNA extracted from PBMCs served as the sequencing template.

This clonotype was sampled from a female donor with Graves disease. The genes are TRBV13 and TRBJ1-2; D ambiguous. The material was peripheral blood mononuclear cells (PBMCs), obtained when the disease was refractory, from a patient treated with antithyroid drugs. In DNA form, the CDR3 reads TGTGCCAGCAGCTCCCCCATCCATGGCTATGGCTACACCTTC. Translated, it gives CASSSPIHGYGYTF.